These 12 T cell receptor beta chains came from one sample sequenced in a study of T cell responses to AZD1222 COVID-19 vaccine. The table came from immunoSEQ multiplex PCR; TCRdb's copy has only in-frame clones and leaves some out. The sample includes about 170,000 clones, 87% of them seen just once. This specimen was peripheral blood, taken 28 days after the second AZD1222 dose. The receptors were gathered from an adult who received the AZD1222 COVID-19 vaccine.

The chain uses TRBV4-2 and TRBJ2-3; 9 bases line up with TRBD2. The germline V gene has CDR1 LGHNA and CDR2 YNFKEQ. The junction had 10 bases not matched to a gene; V was cut back by 0 bases and J by 6 bases. The CDR3 has 17 residues. This CDR3 is CASSQDLAGTIMDTQYF. The CDR3 DNA is TGTGCCAGCAGCCAAGATCTAGCGGGGACTATCATGGATACGCAGTATTTT.

V usage is TRBV7-2 and J usage is TRBJ2-2; 10 bases line up with TRBD2. This CDR3 is built from 15 residues. J was trimmed by 7 bases and V by 7 bases; bases with no gene match: 9. The germline gives CDR1 SGHTA, CDR2 FQGNSA. The CDR3 sequence: CASNPLAGVGGELFF. The DNA of the CDR3 is TGTGCCAGCAACCCTCTAGCGGGGGTGGGCGGGGAGCTGTTTTTT.

This clone appeared a single time. The chain combines TRBV7-8 with TRBJ1-6; D gene unclear. This CDR3 is built from 13 residues. Germline CDR1 SGHVS, CDR2 FQNEAQ. Trimming pared 8 bases from V and 8 bases from J, leaving 13 bases between. Here the CDR3 DNA reads TGTGCCAGCGCGGGAAAGTGGGATTCACCCCTCCACTTT. It is translated as CASAGKWDSPLHF.

The chain has TRBV3-1 (or the pseudogene TRBV3-2) and TRBJ1-2, with D possibly TRBD1 on 6 matching bases. The CDR3 spans 13 residues. Germline CDR1 LGHDT, CDR2 YNNKEL (reference sequence). V was trimmed by 4 bases and J by 8 bases, leaving 14 bases between them. The CDR3 DNA sequence: TGTGCCAGCAGCCTCCGACAGGCCTACGGCTACACCTTC. This sequence encodes CASSLRQAYGYTF.

The J gene is TRBJ2-6, the V gene TRBV4-3; D ambiguous. CDR1 is LGHNA and CDR2 is YSLEER in the germline V gene. The CDR3 has 14 residues. Trimming left V 1 base short and J 1 base short, with 2 bases between. CDR3 loop: CASSQVSGANVLTF. The DNA for the CDR3 is TGCGCCAGCAGCCAAGTATCTGGGGCCAACGTCCTGACTTTC.

The genes are TRBV18 and TRBJ1-2; unclear D gene. Trimming took 2 bases from V and 5 from J, leaving 12 bases between them. CDR3 length: 14 amino acids. Germline assignment: CDR1 KGHSH and CDR2 LQKENI. The CDR3 spells CASSPASGNYGYTF. In DNA form, the CDR3 reads TGTGCCAGCTCACCAGCCAGCGGGAATTATGGCTACACCTTC.

CDR3 DNA sequence: TGTGCCAGCAGTTTAGGCAGGGGCCGTGGAAACACCATATATTTT. Its protein is CASSLGRGRGNTIYF. This sequence joins TRBV27 and TRBJ1-3; D possibly corresponds to TRBD1 (6 bases). Per germline, CDR1 MNHEY and CDR2 SMNVEV (reference sequence). V was cut by 2 bases and J by 3 bases, with 11 bases left in between. The CDR3 covers 15 residues.

The genes are TRBV11-2 and TRBJ2-5; TRBD1 might be the D (5 bases). Germline CDR1 SGHAT, CDR2 FQNNGV. The CDR3 sequence is 14 residues long. V was clipped by 6 bases and J by 7 bases, with 18 bases between them. CDR3 nucleotides: TGTGCCAGCAGTTGGGGCCCTGAGGTGGGGACCCAGTACTTC. It specifies CASSWGPEVGTQYF.

This chain uses TRBV2 with TRBJ2-5; perhaps D is TRBD1 or TRBD2 (5 bases each). Trimming shortened V by 6 bases and J by 5 bases, and 19 bases separated the two germline ends. Germline CDR1 and CDR2: SNHLY and FYNNEI. The CDR3 extends over 15 amino acids. The CDR3 DNA reads as TGTGCCAGCAGCCCCCTCGGGGCAGGGCCGGAGACCCAGTACTTC. The encoded protein is CASSPLGAGPETQYF.

This clone was seen a handful of times. The rearrangement links TRBV19 to TRBJ2-2, with 7 bases matching TRBD1. The trim removed 6 bases at V and 7 bases at J, leaving 11 bases unmatched. The germline CDR1 and CDR2 sequences are LNHDA and SQIVND (reference sequence). The CDR3 totals 15 residues. The CDR3 sequence: CASSPSTGLGGELFF. As DNA, the CDR3 is TGTGCCAGTAGCCCTTCGACAGGGTTAGGCGGGGAGCTGTTTTTT.

V is TRBV19 and J is TRBJ1-1; D is unresolved. The CDR3 has 13 residues. Trimming left V 2 bases short and J 5 bases short, with 9 bases between. Germline V gives CDR1 LNHDA, CDR2 SQIVND (reference sequence). CDR3 amino acids: CASSIKRVTEAFF. The DNA of the CDR3 is TGTGCCAGTAGTATAAAAAGGGTTACTGAAGCTTTCTTT. Based on the CDR3 plus reference TRBV19 and TRBJ1-1, the full variable domain is DGGITQSPKYLFRKEGQNVTLSCEQNLNHDAMYWYRQDPGQGLRLIYYSQIVNDFQKGDIAEGYSVSREKKESFPLTVTSAQKNPTAFYLCASSIKRVTEAFFGQGTRLTVV.

The chain is built from TRBV30 and TRBJ1-4; maybe TRBD1 (6 bases). CDR3 length: 15 residues. Germline V gene data show CDR1 as GTSNPN and CDR2 as SVGIG (reference sequence). V lost 0 bases and J 3 bases, leaving 11 bases between the germline ends. This chain's CDR3 is CAWSVGGRANEKLFF. The CDR3 DNA reads as TGTGCCTGGAGTGTAGGGGGGAGAGCTAATGAAAAACTGTTTTTT.